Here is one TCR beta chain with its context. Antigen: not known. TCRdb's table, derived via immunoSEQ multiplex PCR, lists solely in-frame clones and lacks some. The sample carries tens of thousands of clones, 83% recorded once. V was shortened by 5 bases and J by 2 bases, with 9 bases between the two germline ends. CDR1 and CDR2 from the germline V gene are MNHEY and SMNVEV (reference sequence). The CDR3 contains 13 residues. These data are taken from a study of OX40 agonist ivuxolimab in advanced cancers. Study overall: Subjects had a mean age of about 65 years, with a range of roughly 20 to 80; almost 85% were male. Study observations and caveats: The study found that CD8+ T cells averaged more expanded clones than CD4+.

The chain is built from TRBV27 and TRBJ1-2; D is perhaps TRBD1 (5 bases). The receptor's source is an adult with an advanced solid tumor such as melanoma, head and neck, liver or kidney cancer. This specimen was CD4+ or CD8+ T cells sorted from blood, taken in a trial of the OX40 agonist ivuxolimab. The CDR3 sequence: CASSPRQNYGYTF. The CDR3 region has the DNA TGTGCCAGCAGTCCTAGACAGAACTATGGCTACACCTTC.